One T cell receptor beta chain is described in this entry. The target antigen is unknown. Losses at the gene ends were 4 bases for V and 5 bases for J; bases not matched to a gene: 11. This CDR3 contains 16 residues. Germline V gene sequence: CDR1 SGHVS, CDR2 FNYEAQ. The primer mix had 60 Vbeta and 13 Jbeta primers. Clones were sequenced by immunoSEQ multiplex PCR, and TCRdb holds only the in-frame ones, with some missing. Of under 90,000 clones listed, around 75% are singletons. This sample was included in a study of cytomegalovirus exposure and HLA in healthy donors. Whole-study results and caveats: When analyzed later, a missense DCLRE1C variant was found to be linked to TCR beta V- and J-gene trimming. In a later analysis, TCR association rates varied by HLA locus: DRB1 most, HLA-C fewest. Whilst most TCR sequences proved rare, a subset of public TCRs occurred across many donors.

Every donor was a healthy person donating bone marrow. Sample: PBMCs. The TCR comes from a man aged 40-50 years in good health and CMV-seronegative. V gene TRBV7-6 combines with J gene TRBJ2-1; 7 positions agree with TRBD1. CDR3 nucleotides: TGTGCCAGCAGCTCTAGGAAGGACAGGAGGAACAATGAGCAGTTCTTC. Protein: CASSSRKDRRNNEQFF.